Presented here are 9 T cell receptor beta chains from one specimen sequenced in a study of blood T cells in healthy people across ages. The use of a sample-barcoded 5' primer and a J-beta primer mix characterized a second PCR of roughly 7 to 12 cycles. TCRdb reanalysed the 5' RACE reads using MiXCR and keeps one entry per CDR3 protein. The table has hundreds of thousands of distinct CDR3 sequences, about 42% seen once; the top ten hold 15% to 20%. The sample consisted of blood. These receptors were taken from a man at least 80 years old in good health.

The gene calls are TRBV7-2 and TRBJ2-7, with a tentative D call TRBD1 (6 bases). The CDR3 length is 16 residues. V lost 1 base to trimming and J lost 5 bases, with 18 bases between them. Germline CDR1 reads SGHTA; CDR2 reads FQGNSA. As DNA, the CDR3 is TGTGCCAGCAGCTTAGAATCTTCAGGGGCCATCCACGAGCAGTACTTC. The encoded protein is CASSLESSGAIHEQYF.

This clonotype was found many times. Relative to the germline gene, one junction end is altered; a read error may explain this. The V and J genes are TRBV5-1 and TRBJ2-7, with D unresolved. Germline lookup yields CDR1 SGHRS and CDR2 YFSETQ. The CDR3 runs 11 residues. CDR3 amino acids: CASSLDYEQYF. The CDR3 bases are TGTGCCAGCAGCTTAGACTACGAGCAGTACTTC.

The table lists this clonotype with a few counts. The V call is TRBV28, the J call TRBJ2-1; D call uncertain. V was cut by 4 bases and J by 6 bases, with 13 bases left in between. Germline-derived CDR1 and CDR2 are MDHEN and SYDVKM. The CDR3 covers 14 residues. The CDR3 DNA is TGTGCCAGCAGTTCCCTTTCTATCCGCAATGAGCAGTTCTTC. Amino acid sequence: CASSSLSIRNEQFF.

The chain is built from TRBV5-1 and TRBJ2-1; TRBD1 aligns across 8 bases. CDR3 length: 18 residues. The V gene end was trimmed by 0 bases and the J gene end by 2 bases; junction bases not matched to a gene: 10. Looked up from germline, CDR1 is SGHRS and CDR2 is YFSETQ. The CDR3 region has the DNA TGCGCCAGCAGCTTGGGGCCCCGGGACAGGAGGACCTACAATGAGCAGTTCTTC. This codes for CASSLGPRDRRTYNEQFF.

V usage is TRBV5-1 and J usage is TRBJ2-5, with D tentatively TRBD1 (5 bases). The CDR3 totals 12 residues. Deletions cut 5 bases from V and 2 bases from J, with 7 bases between. Germline V lookup: CDR1 SGHRS, CDR2 YFSETQ. The CDR3 DNA follows: TGCGCCAGCAGACAGGAGCAAGAGACCCAGTACTTC. This sequence encodes CASRQEQETQYF.

V is TRBV7-2 and J is TRBJ2-1; TRBD2 matches 9 bases. The CDR3 runs to 17 residues. Unmatched junction bases numbered 11, after V lost 5 bases and J lost 3 bases. Germline V gene data show CDR1 as SGHTA and CDR2 as FQGNSA. DNA of the CDR3: TGTGCCAGCAGCGTAGGGGTTAGCGGGAGATACTACAATGAGCAGTTCTTC. Its translation: CASSVGVSGRYYNEQFF.

CDR3 in amino acids: CSASLPRLGSYEQYF. The DNA for the CDR3 is TGCAGTGCTAGTCTCCCCAGGTTAGGCTCCTACGAGCAGTACTTC. The rearrangement links TRBV20-1 to TRBJ2-7; D is uncertain. Trimming took 3 bases from V and 0 from J, leaving 15 bases between them. Germline V gene data show CDR1 as DFQATT and CDR2 as SNEGSKA (reference sequence). The CDR3 length is 15 residues.

In its sample, this clonotype was seen many times. The chain employs TRBV29-1 and TRBJ2-1; TRBD2 might be the D (6 bases). The CDR3 runs 13 residues. The V gene lost 6 bases and the J gene lost 8 bases, with 17 bases spanning the gap. CDR1 SQVTM and CDR2 ANQGSEA come from the germline V gene. In nucleotides, the CDR3 is TGCAGCGTCAAGACTAGTTTGTTCTATGAGCAGTTCTTC. Translated: CSVKTSLFYEQFF.

The rearrangement links TRBV14 to TRBJ2-1, with 11 bases aligning to TRBD2. From germline, CDR1 is SGHDN and CDR2 FVKESK. The CDR3 is made up of 15 amino acids. With V trimmed by 4 bases and J by 7 bases, 6 bases remained unmatched. The CDR3 bases are TGTGCCAGCAGCCGACTAGCGGGGCCTGGAAATGAGCAGTTCTTC. Its protein product is CASSRLAGPGNEQFF.